These 7 T cell receptor beta chains share one sample of origin, sequenced in a study of cytomegalovirus exposure and HLA in healthy donors. Both 60 Vbeta primers and 13 Jbeta primers went into the PCR. Sequencing used immunoSEQ multiplex PCR; TCRdb keeps in-frame clones, though not all of them. The data hold around 220,000 clones, with about 74% observed a single time. The sequencing sample was made of PBMCs. These receptors were obtained from a woman aged 25 to 39 in good health and CMV-seronegative.

In its sample, this clone was seen a few times. The chain recombines TRBV12-5 with TRBJ1-2; 7 bases map to TRBD1. The CDR3 contains 13 residues. Germline V gene data show CDR1 as LGHNT and CDR2 as FRNRAP. J lost 0 bases, V lost 6 bases, and 1 base had no gene match. CDR3 sequence reads: CASGGGSNYGYTF. CDR3 in DNA: TGTGCTAGTGGAGGGGGCTCTAACTATGGCTACACCTTC. Full variable domain (outside the CDR3, taken from reference TRBV12-5 and TRBJ1-2): DARVTQTPRHKVTEMGQEVTMRCQPILGHNTVFWYRQTMMQGLELLAYFRNRAPLDDSGMPKDRFSAEMPDATLATLKIQPSEPRDSAVYFCASGGGSNYGYTFGSGTRLTVV.

A single count supports this clone. The rearrangement links TRBV4-1 to TRBJ2-7; TRBD2 aligns across 12 bases. Germline V gives CDR1 MGHRA, CDR2 YSYEKL. With 2 bases clipped from V and 6 bases from J, the junction kept 8 bases outside the gene matches. The CDR3 loop spans 16 amino acids. The CDR3 sequence is CASSQTTSGSGSEQYF. CDR3 sequence (DNA): TGCGCCAGCAGCCAAACGACTAGCGGGAGCGGCTCCGAGCAGTACTTC.

The chain carries TRBV19 and TRBJ1-1; possible D gene TRBD1, 5 bases. CDR1 is LNHDA and CDR2 is SQIVND in the germline V gene (reference sequence). This CDR3 has 13 residues. V was trimmed by 5 bases and J by 1 base, leaving 8 bases between them. The CDR3 DNA sequence: TGTGCCAGTAGTGCAACAGGGAACACTGAAGCTTTCTTT. This gives the protein CASSATGNTEAFF.

The chain combines TRBV29-1 with TRBJ1-1, with D tentatively TRBD1 (6 bases). The CDR3 is 13 amino acids. V was cut by 8 bases and J by 3 bases, with 16 bases left in between. Germline lookup yields CDR1 SQVTM and CDR2 ANQGSEA. The CDR3 loop reads CSSGPDSYTEAFF. The CDR3 region has the DNA TGCAGCTCCGGACCGGACAGCTACACTGAAGCTTTCTTT.

The chain combines TRBV6-6 with TRBJ1-2, with D perhaps TRBD1 (5 bases). The V gene lost 7 bases and the J gene lost 6 bases, with 9 bases spanning the gap. This CDR3 has 11 amino acids. The germline gives CDR1 MNHNY, CDR2 SVGAGI (reference sequence). The CDR3 sequence is CASNTRDGYTF. DNA for the CDR3: TGTGCCAGCAACACCAGGGATGGCTACACCTTC.

The V and J genes are TRBV27 and TRBJ2-2; 9 bases align to TRBD1. V lost 4 bases, J lost 6 bases, and 0 bases stayed unmatched. In germline, CDR1 is MNHEY, CDR2 SMNVEV (reference sequence). This CDR3 comprises 13 residues. Written as DNA, the CDR3 is TGTGCCAGCAGTTGGACAGGGGCCGGGGAGCTGTTTTTT. Its protein product is CASSWTGAGELFF.

V is TRBV6-5 and J is TRBJ2-3; tentative D call: TRBD2 (6 bases). Germline CDR1 is MNHEY and CDR2 is SVGAGI. Trimming took 5 bases from V and 6 from J, leaving 15 bases between them. This CDR3 is 14 amino acids long. In DNA form, the CDR3 reads TGTGCCAGCAGTGAAGGATATGGGGGGGATACGCAGTATTTT. Its translation is CASSEGYGGDTQYF.